This TCR beta chain was recorded in a study of T cell changes during pregnancy in multiple sclerosis. This clone was seen more than once but under ten times. Assay: immunoSEQ multiplex PCR; the TCRdb copy retains only in-frame clones and omits some. Here the sample spans about 80,000 clones, under 95% being singletons. The germline CDR1 and CDR2 sequences are SGHVS and FQNEAQ. Between the trimmed V and J ends, which lost 5 bases and 4 bases, there was a span of 15 bases. This CDR3 is built from 14 residues. The TCR sequence derives from a female donor with multiple sclerosis, enrolled in a pregnancy study. Sequencing was performed on peripheral blood, taken before pregnancy. The V call is TRBV7-8, the J call TRBJ2-7; D ambiguous. The CDR3 nucleotides are TGTGCCAGCAGCCCTTTTACAGACACTTACGAGCAGTACTTC. It codes for CASSPFTDTYEQYF.